Here is one TCR beta chain with its context. Each donor supplied about 2.5 ml of blood. TCRdb reworked the 5' RACE reads into one entry per CDR3 protein, no DNA. The table for this sample gives approximately 420,000 distinct CDR3 sequences. The CDR3 runs to 13 residues. Germline CDR1 SEHNR, CDR2 FQNEAQ (reference sequence). This entry is derived from a study of monozygotic twins with inflammatory bowel disease. The chain uses TRBV7-9 and TRBJ2-1; TCRdb selects TRBD2, and the lack of DNA leaves this call unchecked. Sequenced material: blood. The TCR comes from a human donor with ulcerative colitis or Crohn's disease, or a healthy co-twin of an affected twin (not recorded which). CDR3 sequence: CASIAGIYNEQFF. Together with reference TRBV7-9 and TRBJ2-1, the CDR3 gives the full variable domain: DTGVSQNPRHKITKRGQNVTFRCDPISEHNRLYWYRQTLGQGPEFLTYFQNEAQLEKSRLLSDRFSAERPKGSFSTLEIQRTEQGDSAMYLCASIAGIYNEQFFGPGTRLTVL.